What follows is one TCR beta chain and its context. As yet, its antigen is unknown. CDR3 length: 14 amino acids. The germline V gene encodes CDR1 LGHNA and CDR2 YSLEER. V lost 0 bases, J lost 2 bases, and 8 bases lay in between. The normal lung sample lay at least 3 cm, and maximally far, from the tumour. Genomic DNA came from frozen unsorted single-cell suspensions. This sample is drawn from a study of immune cell composition in non-small cell lung cancer. Method: immunoSEQ multiplex PCR; TCRdb's copy keeps in-frame clones and lacks some. The table lists several thousand clones, under 80% of them singletons, with 20% to 25% in the top ten. Study-level results: Tumour-associated clones >0.5% occurred in roughly a third of adenocarcinomas, over 60% of squamous. Shared sequences between tumour-reactive and dominant in vivo clones were not proven.

This chain links TRBV4-3 with TRBJ2-7; D unresolved. Sequencing input: non-adjacent lung tissue. The source of this sequence is a human donor with non-small cell lung cancer. The CDR3 here is CASSQDSGAYEQYF. Here the CDR3 DNA reads TGCGCCAGCAGCCAAGATTCCGGAGCCTACGAGCAGTACTTC.